The 27 T cell receptor beta chains reported below all come from one sample, sequenced in a study of blood T cell repertoires in COVID-19. Generated by immunoSEQ multiplex PCR, the TCRdb table keeps only in-frame clones and is missing some. The sample holds 190,000 or so clones; roughly 81% are singletons and the top ten take about an eighth. Sequenced sample: peripheral blood. Receptors were obtained from an elderly woman with COVID-19, enrolled during active disease.

The V and J genes are TRBV4-3 and TRBJ1-1; TRBD1 aligns across 7 bases. V lost 1 base to trimming and J lost 1 base; unmatched junction nucleotides: 6. CDR1 LGHNA and CDR2 YSLEER come from the germline V gene. The CDR3 loop spans 16 amino acids. CDR3 region: CASSQGWGTENTEAFF. Written as DNA, the CDR3 is TGCGCCAGCAGCCAAGGGTGGGGGACAGAGAACACTGAAGCTTTCTTT.

This sequence joins TRBV5-1 and TRBJ2-1, with 14 bases fitting TRBD2. Trimming removed 4 bases from V and 3 bases from J; junction bases left unmatched: 9. CDR3 length: 18 residues. Germline-derived CDR1 and CDR2 are SGHRS and YFSETQ. The CDR3 bases are TGCGCCAGCAGCCCCAGACTAGCGGGGGGGACAATCTACAATGAGCAGTTCTTC. This translates into CASSPRLAGGTIYNEQFF. The variable domain in full, with the rest retrieved from reference TRBV5-1 and TRBJ2-1, is KAGVTQTPRYLIKTRGQQVTLSCSPISGHRSVSWYQQTPGQGLQFLFEYFSETQRNKGNFPGRFSGRQFSNSRSEMNVSTLELGDSALYLCASSPRLAGGTIYNEQFFGPGTRLTVL.

The chain carries TRBV2 and TRBJ2-7; 10 bases fit TRBD2. Germline V CDR1 and CDR2: SNHLY, FYNNEI. V trimming: 2 bases; J trimming: 2 bases; junction bases outside the gene matches: 18. The CDR3 length is 20 residues. The CDR3 loop is CASSELSYKPGTSAPYEQYF. DNA of the CDR3: TGTGCCAGCAGTGAACTTTCTTATAAACCCGGGACTAGCGCGCCCTACGAGCAGTACTTC.

This chain connects TRBV3-1 (or the pseudogene TRBV3-2) to TRBJ2-3; 7 bases fit TRBD1. J was trimmed by 0 bases and V by 5 bases; bases with no gene match: 8. Per germline, CDR1 LGHDT and CDR2 YNNKEL (reference sequence). This CDR3 comprises 16 residues. The chain's CDR3 is CASSKARDSSTDTQYF. The CDR3 DNA reads as TGTGCCAGCAGCAAGGCCCGGGACAGTAGCACAGATACGCAGTATTTT.

J is TRBJ2-7 and V is TRBV27; 9 bases map to TRBD1. Germline V gene data show CDR1 as MNHEY and CDR2 as SMNVEV (reference sequence). V shed 2 bases and J 1 base; nucleotides not matched to a gene: 3. There are 15 residues in the CDR3. The CDR3 coding sequence is TGTGCCAGCAGTTTACTGGGACAGGGTTCCTACGAGCAGTACTTC. This gives the protein CASSLLGQGSYEQYF.

The chain joins TRBV18 to TRBJ1-2; TRBD1 matches 10 bases. Trimming took 0 bases from V and 4 from J; bases not matched to a gene: 8. CDR1 KGHSH and CDR2 LQKENI come from the germline V gene. The CDR3 is made up of 17 amino acids. In DNA, the CDR3 is TGTGCCAGCTCACCACCGGGACAGGGGATTTCCATCTATGGCTACACCTTC. This sequence encodes CASSPPGQGISIYGYTF.

The chain combines TRBV5-1 with TRBJ2-5; D gene uncertain. Looked up from germline, CDR1 is SGHRS and CDR2 is YFSETQ. V lost 2 bases to trimming and J lost 2 bases, with 13 bases between them. The CDR3 runs 15 residues. CDR3 coding DNA: TGCGCCAGCAGCTTAGAAACAACAATGCAAGAGACCCAGTACTTC. It yields the protein CASSLETTMQETQYF.

The chain carries TRBV24-1 and TRBJ2-1; 9 bases agree with TRBD2. After removal of 3 bases from V and 9 bases from J, the junction contained 8 bases not matched to a gene. Germline values: CDR1 KGHDR, CDR2 SFDVKD. The CDR3 totals 15 residues. Written as DNA, the CDR3 is TGTGCCACCAGTGATAGCCTAGCGGGATCTGCTGAGCAGTTCTTC. Amino acids: CATSDSLAGSAEQFF.

This clone was seen a few times. The chain combines TRBV24-1 with TRBJ2-1; 9 bases are shared with TRBD2. The CDR3 loop spans 14 amino acids. Trimming cost V 3 bases and J 9 bases; bases outside gene matches: 5. Germline-derived CDR1 and CDR2 are KGHDR and SFDVKD. The CDR3 nucleotides are TGTGCCACCAGTGATCTTATTAGCGGGAGTGAGCAGTTCTTC. Protein sequence: CATSDLISGSEQFF.

The J gene is TRBJ2-3, the V gene TRBV7-6; 8 positions agree with TRBD2. V shed 5 bases and J 2 bases; nucleotides not matched to a gene: 9. Germline CDR1 reads SGHVS; CDR2 reads FNYEAQ. This CDR3 region has 16 residues. Here the CDR3 reads CASSLSGGTYTDTQYF. In nucleotides, the CDR3 is TGTGCCAGCAGCCTAAGCGGGGGAACTTACACAGATACGCAGTATTTT. Full variable domain (missing parts from reference TRBV7-6 and TRBJ2-3): GAGVSQSPRYKVTKRGQDVALRCDPISGHVSLYWYRQALGQGPEFLTYFNYEAQQDKSGLPNDRFSAERPEGSISTLTIQRTEQRDSAMYRCASSLSGGTYTDTQYFGPGTRLTVL.

V and J are TRBV7-9 and TRBJ2-5; no definite D call. The CDR3 length is 10 residues. Trimming stripped 5 bases from V and 9 bases from J, with 7 bases between. CDR1 SEHNR and CDR2 FQNEAQ come from the germline V gene (reference sequence). The DNA for the CDR3 is TGTGCCAGCAGCCCAGGCGCCCAGTACTTC. Protein sequence: CASSPGAQYF.

V usage is TRBV5-1 and J usage is TRBJ2-5; D perhaps matches TRBD2 (7 bases). Looked up from germline, CDR1 is SGHRS and CDR2 is YFSETQ. The V gene lost 0 bases and the J gene lost 5 bases, with 14 bases spanning the gap. The CDR3 has 15 amino acids. As DNA, the CDR3 is TGCGCCAGCAGCTTGGAGGGGGGGCCCCTTGAGACCCAGTACTTC. This sequence encodes CASSLEGGPLETQYF.

This sequence joins TRBV7-2 and TRBJ2-7; a weak D match, TRBD2 (5 bases). Looked up from germline, CDR1 is SGHTA and CDR2 is FQGNSA. Trimming left V 1 base short and J 3 bases short, with 13 bases between. This CDR3 spans 15 amino acids. DNA for the CDR3: TGTGCCAGCAGCTTAGTCGGCGGGCTTGGCTACGAGCAGTACTTC. Its protein is CASSLVGGLGYEQYF.

The gene calls are TRBV6-5 and TRBJ2-3; 10 bases line up with TRBD2. Germline CDR1 MNHEY, CDR2 SVGAGI. Losses at the gene ends were 8 bases for V and 2 bases for J; bases not matched to a gene: 7. There are 15 residues in the CDR3. This chain's CDR3 is CASGISGRSTDTQYF. The CDR3 coding sequence is TGTGCCAGCGGAATTAGCGGGAGGTCCACAGATACGCAGTATTTT.

The gene calls are TRBV2 and TRBJ2-3; 8 bases fit TRBD2. The V segment lost 7 bases and the J segment 2 bases; nucleotides outside the gene matches: 11. This CDR3 contains 16 residues. Germline V gives CDR1 SNHLY, CDR2 FYNNEI. In DNA form, the CDR3 reads TGTGCCAGCAAACTTTTTAGCGGGGCCGCCACAGATACGCAGTATTTT. Encoded protein: CASKLFSGAATDTQYF.

This rearrangement joins TRBV12-3 or TRBV12-4 to TRBJ1-1, with 7 bases identical to TRBD1. The CDR3 consists of 13 residues. The V segment lost 8 bases and the J segment 5 bases; nucleotides outside the gene matches: 8. The CDR3 nucleotides are TGTGCCAGCTTACTGACAGGGATGACTGAAGCTTTCTTT. Its translation: CASLLTGMTEAFF.

V is TRBV20-1 and J is TRBJ2-3; 7 bases are a match to TRBD1. The CDR3 loop spans 14 amino acids. V lost 3 bases to trimming and J lost 3 bases; unmatched junction nucleotides: 6. The germline gives CDR1 DFQATT, CDR2 SNEGSKA (reference sequence). CDR3 loop: CSASTGDSTDTQYF. The DNA for the CDR3 is TGCAGTGCTAGTACAGGGGACAGTACAGATACGCAGTATTTT.

This rearrangement joins TRBV28 to TRBJ2-3, with a weak D call TRBD1 (6 bases). Looked up from germline, CDR1 is MDHEN and CDR2 is SYDVKM. V was clipped by 6 bases and J by 3 bases, with 13 bases between them. This CDR3 spans 14 amino acids. CDR3 nucleotide sequence: TGTGCCAGCAGCAAGTCTGACAGGACAGATACGCAGTATTTT. Translation: CASSKSDRTDTQYF.

The rearrangement links TRBV7-3 to TRBJ2-2; D is possibly TRBD2 (5 bases). Trimming removed 0 bases from V and 5 bases from J, with 7 bases in between. The CDR3 spans 14 residues. Germline V CDR1 and CDR2: SGHTA, FQGTGA. The CDR3 here is CASSLTRATGELFF. The CDR3 DNA follows: TGTGCCAGCAGCTTAACGAGGGCAACCGGGGAGCTGTTTTTT.

This clone occurred a few times. The chain's CDR3 is CASSPTGGGNQPQHF. Written as DNA, the CDR3 is TGTGCCAGCAGTCCCACAGGGGGCGGCAATCAGCCCCAGCATTTT. This chain connects TRBV6-5 to TRBJ1-5; 9 bases agree with TRBD1. Per germline, CDR1 MNHEY and CDR2 SVGAGI. This CDR3 comprises 15 residues. With 5 bases clipped from V and 2 bases from J, the junction kept 4 bases outside the gene matches.

With regard to this clone: Mismatch with germline at one junction end may stem from a read error. The V call is TRBV9, the J call TRBJ2-3, with a tentative D call TRBD2 (5 bases). Germline values: CDR1 SGDLS, CDR2 YYNGEE. The length of the CDR3 is 13 residues. CDR3 DNA sequence: TGTGCCAGCAGCGAGGGCCCCCGGACTGGCTGGCATTTT. This sequence encodes CASSEGPRTGWHF.

In this sample, this clone turned up once. The chain links TRBV27 to TRBJ2-7, with 11 bases that match TRBD1. The length of the CDR3 is 15 residues. CDR1 is MNHEY and CDR2 is SMNVEV in the germline V gene (reference sequence). V lost 3 bases and J lost 4; bases outside the gene matches: 5. CDR3 sequence (DNA): TGTGCCAGCAGTTTCCCGGGACAGGGGGTTTACGAGCAGTACTTC. It is translated as CASSFPGQGVYEQYF.

This chain uses TRBV29-1 with TRBJ1-2; D is possibly TRBD1 (6 bases). Trimming removed 4 bases at V and 3 bases at J, with 15 bases between. The CDR3 contains 14 residues. Per germline, CDR1 SQVTM and CDR2 ANQGSEA. CDR3 sequence reads: CSVAGTLPYYGYTF. The CDR3 DNA sequence: TGCAGCGTTGCCGGGACACTTCCGTACTATGGCTACACCTTC.

V and J are TRBV7-9 and TRBJ2-1; D is ambiguous. Germline assignment: CDR1 SEHNR and CDR2 FQNEAQ (reference sequence). This CDR3 comprises 11 residues. The V gene lost 4 bases and the J gene lost 10 bases, with 8 bases spanning the gap. The CDR3 loop is CASSSRLEQFF. CDR3 coding DNA: TGTGCCAGCAGCTCCAGGCTCGAGCAGTTCTTC. The whole variable domain, filled in from reference TRBV7-9 and TRBJ2-1, reads DTGVSQNPRHKITKRGQNVTFRCDPISEHNRLYWYRQTLGQGPEFLTYFQNEAQLEKSRLLSDRFSAERPKGSFSTLEIQRTEQGDSAMYLCASSSRLEQFFGPGTRLTVL.

This clone was observed at least ten times. The chain couples TRBV19 to TRBJ1-1; possible D gene TRBD1, 5 bases. The CDR3 runs to 14 residues. Trimming cost V 3 bases and J 4 bases, with 12 bases left between them. Germline lookup yields CDR1 LNHDA and CDR2 SQIVND (reference sequence). In DNA, the CDR3 is TGTGCCAGTAGTATCTGGGGGGGGACCACTGAAGCTTTCTTT. Encoded protein: CASSIWGGTTEAFF. Supplemented by reference TRBV19 and TRBJ1-1, the full variable domain reads DGGITQSPKYLFRKEGQNVTLSCEQNLNHDAMYWYRQDPGQGLRLIYYSQIVNDFQKGDIAEGYSVSREKKESFPLTVTSAQKNPTAFYLCASSIWGGTTEAFFGQGTRLTVV.

In its sample, this clone was seen once. The chain has TRBV5-1 and TRBJ2-3; 7 bases are shared with TRBD1. Germline V lookup: CDR1 SGHRS, CDR2 YFSETQ. Trimming took 3 bases from V and 1 from J; bases not matched to a gene: 5. The CDR3 is made up of 15 amino acids. The CDR3 DNA reads TGCGCCAGCAGCTCGACAGGGATGGGCACAGATACGCAGTATTTT. Amino acids: CASSSTGMGTDTQYF.

The chain is built from TRBV2 and TRBJ1-4; a possible D gene is TRBD1 (5 bases). The V and J ends lost 3 bases and 10 bases respectively, with 15 bases between them. This CDR3 is built from 14 residues. The germline gives CDR1 SNHLY, CDR2 FYNNEI. The CDR3 nucleotides read TGTGCCAGCAGTGATAACGGGCTAGGGGCAAAACTGTTTTTT. This codes for CASSDNGLGAKLFF.